This T cell receptor beta chain was sequenced during a study of PD-1 blockade in mismatch repair-deficient tumors. Study-level background: Patients had approximately 11 mismatch repair-deficient cancer types, all previously treated and progressing.

Clones were read by immunoSEQ multiplex PCR, and TCRdb kept only the in-frame ones, dropping some. The profile shows 120,000 or so clones, 86% of them singletons. Germline V CDR1 and CDR2: MNHEY, SMNVEV (reference sequence). The CDR3 has 13 residues. The V end lost 5 bases, the J end lost 4 bases, and 11 bases lay between the germline ends. Regarding the study as a whole: After pembrolizumab, tumor-resident clones rose rapidly, then generally contracted before radiologic responses.

This clone is a singleton in its sample. What it recognizes is unknown. Every patient had mismatch repair deficiency by PCR or immunohistochemistry. The sequencing here drew on peripheral blood, taken 44 weeks after starting pembrolizumab. The V call is TRBV27, the J call TRBJ2-5, with D possibly matching TRBD1 (6 bases). This sequence was found in an adult with mismatch repair-deficient cancer. The CDR3 reads CASSRNRVETQYF. Here the CDR3 DNA reads TGTGCCAGCAGTCGAAACAGGGTAGAGACCCAGTACTTC.